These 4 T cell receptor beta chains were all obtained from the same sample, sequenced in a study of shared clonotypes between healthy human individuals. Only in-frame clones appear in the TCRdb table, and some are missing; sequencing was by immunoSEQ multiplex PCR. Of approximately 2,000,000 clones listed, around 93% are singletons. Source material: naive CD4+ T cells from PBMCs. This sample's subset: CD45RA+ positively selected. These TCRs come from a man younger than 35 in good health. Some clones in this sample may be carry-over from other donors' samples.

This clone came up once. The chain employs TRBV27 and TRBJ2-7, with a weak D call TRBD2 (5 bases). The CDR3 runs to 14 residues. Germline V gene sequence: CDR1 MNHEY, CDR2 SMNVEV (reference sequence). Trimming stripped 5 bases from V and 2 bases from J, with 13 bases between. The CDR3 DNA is TGTGCCAGCAGTGGCCAACTAGGGCCCTACGAGCAGTACTTC. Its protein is CASSGQLGPYEQYF.

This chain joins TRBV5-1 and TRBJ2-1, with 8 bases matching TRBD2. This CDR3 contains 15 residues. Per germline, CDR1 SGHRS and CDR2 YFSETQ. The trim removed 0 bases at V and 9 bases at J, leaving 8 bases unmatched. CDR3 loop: CASSLAGAGASEQFF. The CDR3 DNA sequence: TGCGCCAGCAGCTTGGCCGGAGCGGGAGCCAGTGAGCAGTTCTTC.

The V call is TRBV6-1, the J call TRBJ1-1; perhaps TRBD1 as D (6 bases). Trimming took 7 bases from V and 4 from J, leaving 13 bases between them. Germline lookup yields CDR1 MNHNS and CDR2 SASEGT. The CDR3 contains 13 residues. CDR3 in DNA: TGTGCCAGCAAGAAGGGGGGAAGCACTGAAGCTTTCTTT. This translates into CASKKGGSTEAFF.

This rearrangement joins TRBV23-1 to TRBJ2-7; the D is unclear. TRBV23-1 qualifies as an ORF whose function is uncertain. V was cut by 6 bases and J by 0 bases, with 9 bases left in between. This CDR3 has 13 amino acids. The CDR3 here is CASRRRYSYEQYF. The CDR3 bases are TGCGCCAGCAGGCGCCGATACTCCTACGAGCAGTACTTC.